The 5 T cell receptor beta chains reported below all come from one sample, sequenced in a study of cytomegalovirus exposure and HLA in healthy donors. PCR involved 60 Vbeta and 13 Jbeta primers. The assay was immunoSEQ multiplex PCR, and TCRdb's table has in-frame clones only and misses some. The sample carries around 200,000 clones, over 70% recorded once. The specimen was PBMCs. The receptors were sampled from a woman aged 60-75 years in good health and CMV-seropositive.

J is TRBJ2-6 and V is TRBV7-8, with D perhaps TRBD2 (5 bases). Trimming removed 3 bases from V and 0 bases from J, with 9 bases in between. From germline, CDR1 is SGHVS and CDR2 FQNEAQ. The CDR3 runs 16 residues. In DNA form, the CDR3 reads TGTGCCAGCAGCTTCCGTGGGAGCTCTGGGGCCAACGTCCTGACTTTC. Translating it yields CASSFRGSSGANVLTF.

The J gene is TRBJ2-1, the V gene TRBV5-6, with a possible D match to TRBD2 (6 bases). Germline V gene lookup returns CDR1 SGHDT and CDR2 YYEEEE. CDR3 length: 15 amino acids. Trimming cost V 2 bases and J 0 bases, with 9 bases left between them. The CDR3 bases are TGTGCCAGCAGCTTTGGGGGGAGCTCCTACAATGAGCAGTTCTTC. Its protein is CASSFGGSSYNEQFF.

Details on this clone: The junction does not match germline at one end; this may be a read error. The CDR3 region has the DNA TGTGCCAGCAATCCTGTACGGCGGACACTCCGTTTCTCCTTC. It encodes CASNPVRRTLRFSF. The chain links TRBV28 to TRBJ2-7; D is possibly TRBD1 (5 bases). Per the germline V gene, CDR1 is MDHEN and CDR2 is SYDVKM. The CDR3 consists of 14 residues.

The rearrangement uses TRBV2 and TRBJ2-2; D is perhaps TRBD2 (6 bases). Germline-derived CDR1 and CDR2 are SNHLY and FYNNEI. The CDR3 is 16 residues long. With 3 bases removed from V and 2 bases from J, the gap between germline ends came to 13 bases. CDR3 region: CASSEEPGLNTGELFF. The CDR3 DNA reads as TGTGCCAGCAGTGAGGAACCGGGACTCAACACCGGGGAGCTGTTTTTT. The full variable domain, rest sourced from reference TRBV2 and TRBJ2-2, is EPEVTQTPSHQVTQMGQEVILRCVPISNHLYFYWYRQILGQKVEFLVSFYNNEISEKSEIFDDQFSVERPDGSNFTLKIRSTKLEDSAMYFCASSEEPGLNTGELFFGEGSRLTVL.

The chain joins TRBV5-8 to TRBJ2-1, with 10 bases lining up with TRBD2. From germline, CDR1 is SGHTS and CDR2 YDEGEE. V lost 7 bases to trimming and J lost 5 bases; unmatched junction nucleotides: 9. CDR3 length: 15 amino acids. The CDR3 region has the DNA TGTGCCAGCGGACATAGCGGGAGGATCAACAATGAGCAGTTCTTC. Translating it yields CASGHSGRINNEQFF.